Presented here are 25 T cell receptor beta chains from one specimen sequenced in a study of cytotoxic CD8 clonotypes in ibrutinib-treated CLL. Produced via immunoSEQ multiplex PCR; TCRdb's table is partial and in-frame only. The table shows 200,000 to 250,000 clones, with 60% to 80% occurring only once. The sequenced sample was PBMCs, obtained after 12 months of ibrutinib treatment. The receptors originated from a human donor with chronic lymphocytic leukemia.

V and J are TRBV27 and TRBJ1-5; D is perhaps TRBD1 (6 bases). CDR3 size: 15 residues. In germline, CDR1 is MNHEY, CDR2 SMNVEV (reference sequence). The V gene lost 4 bases and the J gene lost 3 bases, with 13 bases spanning the gap. This CDR3 is CASSSEYRVNQPQHF. CDR3 coding DNA: TGTGCCAGCAGTTCCGAGTACAGGGTCAATCAGCCCCAGCATTTT.

The V and J genes are TRBV7-3 and TRBJ2-4; maybe TRBD1 (5 bases). The germline V gene has CDR1 SGHTA and CDR2 FQGTGA. Trimming left V 2 bases short and J 8 bases short, with 13 bases between. There are 14 residues in the CDR3. The CDR3 is CASSLSPGLDIQYF. CDR3 nucleotides: TGTGCCAGCAGCTTATCCCCAGGGCTGGACATTCAGTACTTC. Variable domain in full (rest from reference TRBV7-3 and TRBJ2-4): GAGVSQTPSNKVTEKGKYVELRCDPISGHTALYWYRQSLGQGPEFLIYFQGTGAADDSGLPNDRFFAVRPEGSVSTLKIQRTERGDSAVYLCASSLSPGLDIQYFGAGTRLSVL.

Written as DNA, the CDR3 is TGTGCCAGCAGCTCGCTGAGATCGTGGGAGACCCAGTACTTC. It encodes CASSSLRSWETQYF. V usage is TRBV7-9 and J usage is TRBJ2-5; D uncertain. The CDR3 covers 14 residues. Germline CDR1 and CDR2: SEHNR and FQNEAQ (reference sequence). Trimming took 4 bases from V and 5 from J, leaving 14 bases between them.

The chain uses TRBV20-1 and TRBJ2-7; D gene ambiguous. The CDR3 spans 11 residues. Trimming removed 5 bases at V and 5 bases at J, with 10 bases between. Germline CDR1 reads DFQATT; CDR2 reads SNEGSKA (reference sequence). The CDR3 region is CSAVGGNEQYF. Here the CDR3 DNA reads TGCAGTGCTGTCGGTGGCAACGAGCAGTACTTC.

The chain recombines TRBV7-6 with TRBJ1-5, with TRBD1 as a possible D gene (5 bases). Germline CDR1 is SGHVS and CDR2 is FNYEAQ. With 5 bases removed from V and 5 bases from J, the gap between germline ends came to 13 bases. The CDR3 consists of 14 residues. This CDR3 is CASSVSIGDQPQHF. The CDR3 DNA is TGTGCCAGCAGCGTCTCCATAGGGGATCAGCCCCAGCATTTT.

The gene calls are TRBV5-6 and TRBJ2-7, with 9 bases matching TRBD2. This CDR3 region has 17 residues. Germline V gives CDR1 SGHDT, CDR2 YYEEEE. Trimming at V came to 4 bases and at J to 2 bases, leaving 13 bases not matched to a gene. This CDR3 is CASSPLADLAGTYEQYF. The CDR3 DNA follows: TGTGCCAGCAGCCCCCTGGCCGACCTAGCGGGAACCTACGAGCAGTACTTC.

The CDR3 bases are TGCGCCAGCAGCGTCACAGGGGTTTGGACTGAAGCTTTCTTT. As protein: CASSVTGVWTEAFF. The chain combines TRBV5-1 with TRBJ1-1, with 7 bases matching TRBD1. This CDR3 spans 14 amino acids. Trimming removed 4 bases from V and 5 bases from J; junction bases left unmatched: 8. Germline V CDR1 and CDR2: SGHRS, YFSETQ. The entire variable domain, with the rest obtained from reference TRBV5-1 and TRBJ1-1, is as follows: KAGVTQTPRYLIKTRGQQVTLSCSPISGHRSVSWYQQTPGQGLQFLFEYFSETQRNKGNFPGRFSGRQFSNSRSEMNVSTLELGDSALYLCASSVTGVWTEAFFGQGTRLTVV.

To note about this clone: Mismatch with germline at one junction end may stem from a read error. This sequence joins TRBV29-1 and TRBJ1-2; a weak D match, TRBD1 (5 bases). The CDR3 is made up of 12 amino acids. The germline V gene has CDR1 SQVTM and CDR2 ANQGSEA. This CDR3 reads CSVEVHSQGSSF. Written as DNA, the CDR3 is TGCAGCGTTGAAGTACATAGTCAGGGTTCCTCCTTC.

The rearrangement uses TRBV6-1 and TRBJ2-4; the D gene is possibly TRBD1 (6 bases). Germline CDR1 is MNHNS and CDR2 is SASEGT. The CDR3 runs 14 residues. Trimming shortened V by 6 bases and J by 1 base, and 10 bases separated the two germline ends. The CDR3 bases are TGTGCCAGCAGATATGACAGGGCCAAAAACATTCAGTACTTC. Translation gives CASRYDRAKNIQYF.

This chain links TRBV7-2 with TRBJ2-3, with 9 bases matching TRBD1. Germline assignment: CDR1 SGHTA and CDR2 FQGNSA. With V trimmed by 2 bases and J by 8 bases, 8 bases remained unmatched. The CDR3 totals 15 residues. The CDR3 nucleotides are TGTGCCAGCAGCTTAACTTCCCCGGGACAGGGTACGCAGTATTTT. Translating it yields CASSLTSPGQGTQYF.

The rearrangement links TRBV7-8 to TRBJ1-4; the D is unclear. The CDR3 spans 15 residues. Trimming left V 1 base short and J 8 bases short, with 14 bases between. Germline V gene sequence: CDR1 SGHVS, CDR2 FQNEAQ. The CDR3 DNA reads as TGTGCCAGCAGCTTAGGTCCGGCTAATCGGGAAAAACTGTTTTTT. It codes for CASSLGPANREKLFF.

V gene TRBV5-6 combines with J gene TRBJ2-3; D possibly corresponds to TRBD1 (5 bases). This CDR3 spans 15 amino acids. With 2 bases removed from V and 6 bases from J, the gap between germline ends came to 16 bases. From germline, CDR1 is SGHDT and CDR2 YYEEEE. CDR3 bases: TGTGCCAGCAGCTTTGGAAGGGGTAGATGGGATACGCAGTATTTT. Translated: CASSFGRGRWDTQYF.

The chain is built from TRBV7-3 and TRBJ2-7, with TRBD2 matching 7 bases. The CDR3 is 17 amino acids. Germline V lookup: CDR1 SGHTA, CDR2 FQGTGA. J was trimmed by 0 bases and V by 1 base; bases with no gene match: 9. The CDR3 here is CASSLIDSSGSSYEQYF. In nucleotides, the CDR3 is TGTGCCAGCAGCTTAATTGACTCTAGCGGATCCTCCTACGAGCAGTACTTC.

A single count supports this clone. This chain links TRBV13 with TRBJ2-1; 13 bases agree with TRBD2. CDR3 length equals 19 residues. The J segment lost 0 bases and the V segment lost 4 bases, leaving 9 bases of the junction unmatched. CDR1 and CDR2 (germline): PRHDT, FYEKMQ (reference sequence). This chain's CDR3 is CASSWNSGLAGSSYNEQFF. In DNA form, the CDR3 reads TGTGCCAGCAGCTGGAACTCGGGACTAGCGGGGAGCTCCTACAATGAGCAGTTCTTC.

The chain carries TRBV6-6 and TRBJ2-4; no definite D call. Germline V gene sequence: CDR1 MNHNY, CDR2 SVGAGI (reference sequence). The CDR3 runs 14 residues. V was clipped by 8 bases and J by 1 base, with 12 bases between them. The CDR3 coding sequence is TGTGCCAGCCATTCCACTGTGGCCAAAAACATTCAGTACTTC. Protein product: CASHSTVAKNIQYF.

V and J are TRBV6-5 and TRBJ2-7; no clear D. Trimming took off 4 bases at V and 5 bases at J, with 12 bases between the two ends. CDR3 length: 13 amino acids. The germline V gene has CDR1 MNHEY and CDR2 SVGAGI. The DNA for the CDR3 is TGTGCCAGCAGTTCCTGGACCGGGCACGAGCAGTACTTC. It translates to CASSSWTGHEQYF.

The rearrangement links TRBV4-3 to TRBJ2-3; the D gene is possibly TRBD2 (5 bases). This CDR3 contains 14 residues. Trimming removed 0 bases at V and 5 bases at J, with 9 bases between. Germline CDR1 is LGHNA and CDR2 is YSLEER. The DNA of the CDR3 is TGCGCCAGCAGCCAAGAGCGGGTACGAGATACGCAGTATTTT. Its protein product is CASSQERVRDTQYF.

The rearrangement joins TRBV19 to TRBJ1-4, with TRBD1 matching over 8 bases. V shed 9 bases and J 3 bases; nucleotides not matched to a gene: 9. Germline values: CDR1 LNHDA, CDR2 SQIVND (reference sequence). CDR3 size: 15 residues. The CDR3 loop reads CASHTGGRANEKLFF. CDR3 sequence (DNA): TGTGCCAGCCATACAGGGGGGAGGGCTAATGAAAAACTGTTTTTT.

The chain links TRBV4-1 to TRBJ2-7; tentative D call: TRBD1 (5 bases). This CDR3 is 16 amino acids long. CDR1 MGHRA and CDR2 YSYEKL come from the germline V gene. With 0 bases removed from V and 0 bases from J, the gap between germline ends came to 12 bases. The DNA of the CDR3 is TGCGCCAGCAGCCAAGATATCAGGGCCTCCTCCTACGAGCAGTACTTC. As protein: CASSQDIRASSYEQYF.

This clone was counted only a few times. In nucleotides, the CDR3 is TGTGCCAGCAGCTTAGCAGGGACTATCTATGGCTACACCTTC. It is translated as CASSLAGTIYGYTF. The chain recombines TRBV7-2 with TRBJ1-2, with D possibly TRBD1 on 5 matching bases. V was shortened by 0 bases and J by 4 bases, with 9 bases between the two germline ends. CDR1 and CDR2 from the germline V gene are SGHTA and FQGNSA. This CDR3 is built from 14 residues.

The CDR3 spells CASSLTGGGNTIYF. The CDR3 DNA sequence: TGTGCCAGCAGCTTGACAGGGGGCGGAAACACCATATATTTT. The J gene is TRBJ1-3, the V gene TRBV7-9; the match to TRBD1 covers 10 bases. CDR3 size: 14 residues. The trim removed 3 bases at V and 4 bases at J, leaving 0 bases unmatched. In germline, CDR1 is SEHNR, CDR2 FQNEAQ (reference sequence). Filled out from reference TRBV7-9 and TRBJ1-3, the complete variable domain reads DTGVSQNPRHKITKRGQNVTFRCDPISEHNRLYWYRQTLGQGPEFLTYFQNEAQLEKSRLLSDRFSAERPKGSFSTLEIQRTEQGDSAMYLCASSLTGGGNTIYFGEGSWLTVV.

The chain combines TRBV7-8 with TRBJ2-1; 11 bases are a match to TRBD1. From germline, CDR1 is SGHVS and CDR2 FQNEAQ. J lost 1 base, V lost 5 bases, and 10 bases had no gene match. The CDR3 has 18 amino acids. This chain's CDR3 is CASSPFRDRGFSYNEQFF. The CDR3 DNA follows: TGTGCCAGCAGCCCATTCCGGGACAGGGGGTTTTCCTACAATGAGCAGTTCTTC.

In regard to this clone: Germline is not matched at one junction end, which may reflect a read error. The chain has TRBV10-1 and TRBJ1-2; maybe TRBD1 (6 bases). The CDR3 has 13 residues. The germline V gene has CDR1 WNHNN and CDR2 SYGVQD (reference sequence). CDR3 residues: CARSGGFNYGYTF. The DNA for the CDR3 is TGCGCCAGAAGTGGGGGCTTTAACTATGGCTACACCTTC.

This chain connects TRBV5-7 to TRBJ2-7; 7 bases align to TRBD1. TRBV5-7 is given ORF status, its function remaining uncertain. V dropped 0 bases and J dropped 7; count of bases not matched to a gene: 4. The CDR3 runs 13 residues. CDR3 amino acids: CASSLEGAREQYF. CDR3 bases: TGTGCCAGCAGCTTGGAGGGGGCGCGGGAGCAGTACTTC.

V usage is TRBV7-3 and J usage is TRBJ1-6; the D gene is possibly TRBD1 (6 bases). Trimming pared 2 bases from V and 8 bases from J, leaving 10 bases between. CDR3 length equals 14 residues. Germline lookup yields CDR1 SGHTA and CDR2 FQGTGA. CDR3 in DNA: TGTGCCAGCAGCTTACGGGGGGCGGATTCACCCCTCCACTTT. Protein product: CASSLRGADSPLHF.